These T cell receptor beta chains were read from a single sample in a study of cytomegalovirus exposure and HLA in healthy donors. Sequenced by immunoSEQ multiplex PCR; TCRdb stores in-frame clones only, minus some. Of about 240,000 clones in the sample, around 85% were seen once. The source material was PBMCs. All receptors come from a woman under 40 in good health and CMV-seropositive. CDR3s include the opening cysteine and the closing phenylalanine or tryptophan.

j_gene | v_gene | CDR3aa
TRBJ2-7 | TRBV10-2 | CASSPGLAGQYF
TRBJ2-1 | TRBV5-1 | CASSLALAGGSYNEQFF
TRBJ2-1 | TRBV9 | CASSVGQLPPYNEQFF
TRBJ2-7 | TRBV7-7 | CASSPRWGLSYEQYF
TRBJ1-5 | TRBV9 | CASSLGAASNQPQHF
TRBJ1-5 | TRBV6-1 | CASSVTTGSNQPQHF
TRBJ2-5 | TRBV6-5 | CASRGQPATETQYF
TRBJ2-3 | TRBV5-4 | CASSLMREGTDTQYF
TRBJ2-7 | TRBV7-9 | CASSLWAGISYEQYF
TRBJ2-6 | TRBV29-1 | CSVAQGAASGANVLTF
TRBJ1-2 | TRBV6-5 | CASSYRRGSGYTF